Below are 16 T cell receptor beta chains sequenced from a single sample in a study of T cell responses to AZD1222 COVID-19 vaccine. The data were produced by immunoSEQ multiplex PCR, yet TCRdb's version contains in-frame clones alone and is incomplete. The sample yields 75,000 to 95,000 clones, roughly 88% seen once. The sample in question was peripheral blood, obtained on day 0 of AZD1222 vaccination. The receptors derive from an adult in good health.

The chain has TRBV5-1 and TRBJ1-6; 7 positions match TRBD1. Trimming at V came to 3 bases and at J to 5 bases, leaving 2 bases not matched to a gene. The CDR3 runs to 14 residues. In germline, CDR1 is SGHRS, CDR2 YFSETQ. The CDR3, as DNA: TGCGCCAGCAGCTGGGGACAGAATAATTCACCCCTCCACTTT. Its translation: CASSWGQNNSPLHF.

CDR3 protein: CASSPSRGEGYTF. As DNA, the CDR3 is TGTGCCAGCAGTCCGTCCAGGGGAGAAGGCTACACCTTC. The chain recombines TRBV6-2 or TRBV6-3 with TRBJ1-2; D is possibly TRBD1 (6 bases). Per germline, CDR1 MNHEY and CDR2 SVGEGT. This CDR3 region has 13 residues. The V gene lost 5 bases and the J gene lost 8 bases, with 15 bases spanning the gap.

The gene calls are TRBV19 and TRBJ2-5; D assignment may be TRBD1 or TRBD2 (5 bases each). V was trimmed by 5 bases and J by 1 base, leaving 8 bases between them. CDR3 length: 13 residues. Germline V gene sequence: CDR1 LNHDA, CDR2 SQIVND (reference sequence). The CDR3 DNA is TGTGCCAGTAGTGGGACGCCCCAAGAGACCCAGTACTTC. Translated: CASSGTPQETQYF.

The chain carries TRBV23-1 and TRBJ2-1, with 10 bases fitting TRBD2. TRBV23-1 belongs to the ORF category, with a function that is uncertain. The CDR3 extends over 17 amino acids. J gave up 0 bases and V 6 bases, and 8 bases lay outside the gene matches. The chain's CDR3 is CASSSTSGESSYNEQFF. CDR3 DNA sequence: TGCGCCAGCAGCTCCACTAGCGGGGAGAGCTCCTACAATGAGCAGTTCTTC.

The rearrangement joins TRBV5-1 to TRBJ2-3, with D perhaps matching TRBD1 (8 bases). Germline V gene lookup returns CDR1 SGHRS and CDR2 YFSETQ. Trimming cost V 5 bases and J 5 bases, with 15 bases left between them. This CDR3 has 14 amino acids. CDR3: CASRRGGTGDTQYF. CDR3 DNA sequence: TGCGCCAGCAGGAGGGGAGGGACAGGAGATACGCAGTATTTT.

The chain combines TRBV28 with TRBJ2-5; 13 bases are a match to TRBD2. From germline, CDR1 is MDHEN and CDR2 SYDVKM. CDR3 length equals 17 residues. With 5 bases clipped from V and 5 bases from J, the junction kept 11 bases outside the gene matches. The CDR3 DNA is TGTGCCAGCAGTCCCCGAACTAGCGGGAGGGCCCTCGAGACCCAGTACTTC. Protein sequence: CASSPRTSGRALETQYF.

The V call is TRBV6-5, the J call TRBJ1-1; TRBD1 might be the D (5 bases). This CDR3 spans 16 amino acids. Trimming pared 4 bases from V and 0 bases from J, leaving 15 bases between. The germline V gene has CDR1 MNHEY and CDR2 SVGAGI. The CDR3 region is CASSFPSGGMNTEAFF. In DNA, the CDR3 is TGTGCCAGCAGTTTTCCGTCGGGGGGGATGAACACTGAAGCTTTCTTT.

This chain links TRBV7-3 with TRBJ2-2; tentative D call: TRBD2 (8 bases). V was shortened by 5 bases and J by 5 bases, with 21 bases between the two germline ends. CDR3 length: 17 amino acids. CDR1 is SGHTA, CDR2 FQGTGA, per germline. The CDR3 loop is CASSPSGLAGGTGELFF. In DNA form, the CDR3 reads TGTGCCAGCAGCCCAAGCGGACTAGCAGGGGGTACCGGGGAGCTGTTTTTT.

The chain links TRBV7-2 to TRBJ1-5, with D unclear. Germline CDR1 and CDR2: SGHTA and FQGNSA. V was cut by 2 bases and J by 0 bases, with 8 bases left in between. The CDR3 totals 15 residues. The CDR3 nucleotides read TGTGCCAGCAGCTTAATACCAAATAGCAATCAGCCCCAGCATTTT. This gives the protein CASSLIPNSNQPQHF.

The rearrangement uses TRBV7-9 and TRBJ1-5; no clear D gene. Trimming left V 3 bases short and J 0 bases short, with 9 bases between. From germline, CDR1 is SEHNR and CDR2 FQNEAQ (reference sequence). This CDR3 has 15 amino acids. The CDR3 region is CASSFGGYSNQPQHF. DNA for the CDR3: TGTGCCAGCAGCTTCGGAGGATATAGCAATCAGCCCCAGCATTTT.

V and J are TRBV6-1 and TRBJ2-7; 9 bases are shared with TRBD2. The CDR3 runs 17 residues. CDR1 and CDR2 from the germline V gene are MNHNS and SASEGT. The junction had 10 bases not matched to a gene; V was cut back by 1 base and J by 3 bases. CDR3 nucleotide sequence: TGTGCCAGCAGTGAAGGATACGGGCGGGAGGGCCGCTACGAGCAGTACTTC. Translated: CASSEGYGREGRYEQYF.

The DNA for the CDR3 is TGTGCCACCAGTGATAACAGCTACAATGAGCAGTTCTTC. The encoded protein is CATSDNSYNEQFF. V and J are TRBV24-1 and TRBJ2-1; no definite D call. The CDR3 runs 13 residues. Germline V gene data show CDR1 as KGHDR and CDR2 as SFDVKD. V lost 3 bases to trimming and J lost 3 bases, with 5 bases between them.

V usage is TRBV10-3 and J usage is TRBJ2-2; D not resolved. CDR1 is ENHRY and CDR2 is SYGVKD in the germline V gene. The V end was cut by 5 bases, the J end by 0 bases, with 13 bases between. The CDR3 is made up of 16 amino acids. The DNA of the CDR3 is TGTGCCATCAGTACGGACCGAGTGACGAACACCGGGGAGCTGTTTTTT. Its protein is CAISTDRVTNTGELFF.

This clone was recorded a few times. V gene TRBV7-3 combines with J gene TRBJ1-1; a possible D gene is TRBD1 (5 bases). Trimming pared 2 bases from V and 4 bases from J, leaving 14 bases between. Germline CDR1 reads SGHTA; CDR2 reads FQGTGA. This CDR3 region has 15 residues. In DNA form, the CDR3 reads TGTGCCAGCAGCTTACAGGGTTGGGGTTCCACTGAAGCTTTCTTT. This gives the protein CASSLQGWGSTEAFF.

The chain links TRBV4-3 to TRBJ2-5; the match to TRBD1 covers 7 bases. Germline CDR1 reads LGHNA; CDR2 reads YSLEER. J lost 0 bases, V lost 3 bases, and 4 bases had no gene match. The CDR3 is 15 residues long. CDR3 loop: CASSQTGTDQETQYF. DNA for the CDR3: TGCGCCAGCAGCCAGACCGGGACAGACCAAGAGACCCAGTACTTC.

Only a few counts were recorded for this clone. The chain links TRBV7-6 to TRBJ1-1; 7 nucleotides agree with TRBD1. With V trimmed by 5 bases and J by 2 bases, 2 bases remained unmatched. There are 13 residues in the CDR3. Germline V gene data show CDR1 as SGHVS and CDR2 as FNYEAQ. This chain's CDR3 is CASSRDSNTEAFF. The DNA for the CDR3 is TGTGCCAGCAGCCGGGACAGCAACACTGAAGCTTTCTTT. The variable domain in full, with the rest retrieved from reference TRBV7-6 and TRBJ1-1, is GAGVSQSPRYKVTKRGQDVALRCDPISGHVSLYWYRQALGQGPEFLTYFNYEAQQDKSGLPNDRFSAERPEGSISTLTIQRTEQRDSAMYRCASSRDSNTEAFFGQGTRLTVV.